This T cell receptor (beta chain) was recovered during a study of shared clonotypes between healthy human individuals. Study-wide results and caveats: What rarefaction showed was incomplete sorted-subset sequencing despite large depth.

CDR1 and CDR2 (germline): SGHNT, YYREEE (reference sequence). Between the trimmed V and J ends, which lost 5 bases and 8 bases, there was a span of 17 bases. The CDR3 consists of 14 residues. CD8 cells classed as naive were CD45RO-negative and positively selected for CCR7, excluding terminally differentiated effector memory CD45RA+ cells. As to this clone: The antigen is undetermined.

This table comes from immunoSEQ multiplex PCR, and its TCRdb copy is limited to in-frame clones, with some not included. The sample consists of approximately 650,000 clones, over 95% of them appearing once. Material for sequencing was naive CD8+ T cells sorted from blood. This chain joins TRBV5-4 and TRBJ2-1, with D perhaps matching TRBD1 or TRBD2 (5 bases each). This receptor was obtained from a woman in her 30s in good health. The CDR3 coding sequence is TGTGCCAGCAGACACGGGACGGAGATGGATGAGCAGTTCTTC. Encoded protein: CASRHGTEMDEQFF.